The sequence of this T cell receptor (beta chain) was determined in a study of T cells in Graves' hyperthyroidism and ophthalmopathy. No progression to ophthalmopathy during 18 months of follow-up defined stable disease. The study enrolled patients aged 18 to 65 with newly diagnosed hyperthyroidism of under 2 months' duration. It was uncontrolled infection, other autoimmune disease, pregnancy or lactation that excluded patients. Diagnoses used clinical symptoms, serum thyroxine and TRAb, thyroid ultrasound and orbital computed tomography. V shed 1 base and J 4 bases; nucleotides not matched to a gene: 9. This CDR3 is 16 amino acids long. Germline V gene data show CDR1 as MNHNS and CDR2 as SASEGT. The sample holds many counts of this clonotype. The CDR3 regions of TCR beta were amplified from RNA transcripts. A set of HTBI primers served as the primers for a first-round RT-PCR of the TCR CDR3. One entry per CDR3 protein, called by TCRdb with MiXCR from the multiplex PCR reads. This table has hundreds of thousands of distinct CDR3 sequences, about 14% appearing once.

This clonotype was obtained from a woman younger than 30 with Graves' hyperthyroidism. The sample comprised blood. The V gene is TRBV6-1, the J gene TRBJ2-5, with 7 bases lining up with TRBD1. CDR3 in amino acids: CASSEVTGEGSETQYF. The CDR3 coding sequence is TGTGCCAGCAGTGAAGTAACAGGGGAAGGATCAGAGACCCAGTACTTC.